Sequencing of this TCR beta chain was carried out in a study of cytomegalovirus exposure and HLA in healthy donors. Each donor was healthy, and each was a bone marrow donor. In the case of this clone: Its antigen remains unknown.

The germline gives CDR1 GTSNPN, CDR2 SVGIG (reference sequence). The CDR3 is 14 amino acids. V lost 5 bases and J lost 1, with 11 bases in between. General study points: Being productive about 90% or about 30% of the time was typical of most TCR beta V segments in an earlier analysis.

13 Jbeta primers and 60 Vbeta primers were used for the PCR. Clones were read by immunoSEQ multiplex PCR, and TCRdb kept only the in-frame ones, dropping some. The sample records about 120,000 clones, 75% to 80% being singletons. The rearrangement uses TRBV30 and TRBJ2-2, with a weak D call TRBD2 (5 bases). The TCR originated in a woman aged 30 to 39 in good health and CMV-seropositive. Sequencing was performed on PBMCs. As DNA, the CDR3 is TGTGCCTGGGGCGGGTTCGGGAACACCGGGGAGCTGTTTTTT. It translates to CAWGGFGNTGELFF.